What follows describes a single T cell receptor (beta chain). With 7 bases clipped from V and 1 base from J, the junction kept 8 bases outside the gene matches. Germline V gene data show CDR1 as MNHNY and CDR2 as SVGAGI (reference sequence). This CDR3 has 15 amino acids. The data were obtained in a study of T cell repertoires in aging, cancer and after chemotherapy. Amplification of TCR beta used genomic DNA extracted from peripheral blood. TRB rearrangements spanning V, D and J were amplified using mixed TRB-A/B primers. TCRdb passed the multiplex PCR reads through MiXCR, listing each CDR3 protein once. Found here are approximately 18,000 distinct CDR3 sequences, 45% to 50% of them singletons; the top ten hold roughly a tenth.

This chain links TRBV6-6 with TRBJ2-3, with TRBD2 identical over 7 bases. The sequence came from a human donor in good health. The specimen sequenced was blood. The CDR3 DNA reads as TGTGCCAGCACCCCCCGTGGGGGGGGCACAGATACGCAGTATTTT. The encoded protein is CASTPRGGGTDTQYF.